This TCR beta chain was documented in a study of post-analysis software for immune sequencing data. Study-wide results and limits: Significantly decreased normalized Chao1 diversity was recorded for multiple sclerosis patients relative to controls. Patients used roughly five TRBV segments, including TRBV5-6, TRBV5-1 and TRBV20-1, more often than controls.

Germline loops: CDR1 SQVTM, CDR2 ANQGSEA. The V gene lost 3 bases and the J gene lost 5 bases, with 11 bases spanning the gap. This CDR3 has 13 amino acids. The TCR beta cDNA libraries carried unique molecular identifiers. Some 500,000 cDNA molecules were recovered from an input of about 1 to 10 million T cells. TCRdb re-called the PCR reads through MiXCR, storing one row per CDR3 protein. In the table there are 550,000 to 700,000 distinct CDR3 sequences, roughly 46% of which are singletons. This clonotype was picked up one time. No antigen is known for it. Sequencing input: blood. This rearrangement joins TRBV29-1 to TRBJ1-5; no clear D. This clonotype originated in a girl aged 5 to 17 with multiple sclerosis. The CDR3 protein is CSVEVRGDQPQHF. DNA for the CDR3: TGCAGCGTTGAGGTCCGCGGGGATCAGCCCCAGCATTTT.